This T cell receptor (beta chain) was sequenced during a study of patients and donors after allogeneic stem cell transplantation. This clonotype appeared a few times. A single record per CDR3 protein comes from TCRdb applying MiXCR to the RT-PCR reads. Of approximately 160,000 distinct CDR3 sequences listed, 30% were seen once; the top ten hold around 3%. The germline gives CDR1 WSHSY, CDR2 SAAADI. The CDR3 extends over 13 amino acids. The germline V and J ends were trimmed by 4 bases and 3 bases, with 6 bases remaining between them. The chain joins TRBV10-2 to TRBJ2-2; D not resolved. The sequenced material came from blood, either unsorted or a sorted T cell fraction (not recorded which). The sequence was obtained from a human donor who was either an allogeneic HSCT recipient or a stem cell or donor lymphocyte infusion donor (not recorded which). It is not recorded whose cells these are; they may come from a transplant donor. Here the CDR3 reads CASSVGYTGELFF. CDR3 bases: TGCGCCAGCAGTGTAGGATACACCGGGGAGCTGTTTTTT.